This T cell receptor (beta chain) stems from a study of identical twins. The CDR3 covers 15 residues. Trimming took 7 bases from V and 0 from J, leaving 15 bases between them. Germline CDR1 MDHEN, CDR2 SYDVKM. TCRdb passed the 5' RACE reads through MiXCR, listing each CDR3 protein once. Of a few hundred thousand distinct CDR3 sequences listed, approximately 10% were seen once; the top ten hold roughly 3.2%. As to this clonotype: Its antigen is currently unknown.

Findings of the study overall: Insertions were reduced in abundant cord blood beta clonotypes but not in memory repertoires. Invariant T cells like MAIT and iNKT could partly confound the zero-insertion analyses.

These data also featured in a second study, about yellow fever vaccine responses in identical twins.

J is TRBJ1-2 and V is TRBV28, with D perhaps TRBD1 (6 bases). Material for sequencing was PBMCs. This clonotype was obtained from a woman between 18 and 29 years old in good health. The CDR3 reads CASNPQGRANYGYTF. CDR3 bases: TGTGCCAGCAACCCTCAGGGGAGGGCTAACTATGGCTACACCTTC.